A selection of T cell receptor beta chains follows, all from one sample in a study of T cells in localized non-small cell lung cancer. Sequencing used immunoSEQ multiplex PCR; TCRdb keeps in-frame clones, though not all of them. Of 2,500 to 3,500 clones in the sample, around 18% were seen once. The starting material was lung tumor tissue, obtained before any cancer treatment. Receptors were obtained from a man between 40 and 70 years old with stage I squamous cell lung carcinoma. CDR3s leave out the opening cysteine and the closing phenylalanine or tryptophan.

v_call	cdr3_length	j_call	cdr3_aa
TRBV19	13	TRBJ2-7	ASSITRGSPYEQY
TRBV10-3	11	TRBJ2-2	AISESIAGELF
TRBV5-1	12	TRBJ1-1	ASSLGGGDTEAF
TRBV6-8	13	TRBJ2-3	ASTRFSGRLDTQY
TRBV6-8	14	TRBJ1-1	AARPGTGLGDTEAF
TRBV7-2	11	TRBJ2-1	ASSWYRVNEQF
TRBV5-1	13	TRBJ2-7	ASSLVIGGNYEQY
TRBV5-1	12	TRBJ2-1	ASSRDRGNNEQF
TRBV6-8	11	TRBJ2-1	ASSVGSYNEQF
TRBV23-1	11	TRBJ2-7	ASRLEATYEQY
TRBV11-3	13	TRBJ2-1	ASSLRLAGWNEQF
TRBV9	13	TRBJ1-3	ASSDTTGGGNTIY
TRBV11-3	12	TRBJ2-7	ASSSRDREPGRY